These T cell receptor beta chains were read from a single sample in a study of regulatory T cells in long-lasting Graves disease. Via MiXCR, TCRdb re-called the multiplex PCR reads, giving one row per CDR3 protein. The sample shows around 250,000 distinct CDR3 sequences, about 19% of them seen only once. The sequencing used peripheral blood mononuclear cells (PBMCs), collected at new diagnosis, from a patient treated with antithyroid drugs. These receptors all stem from a female donor with Graves disease. Each CDR3 is given with its conserved first and last residue. The order of the fields is CDR3 DNA, CDR3 protein, J gene, D gene, V gene, clone size. A D gene is named only where the DNA matches it firmly. Size is stated for part of the rows, as once, few or many counts, or as a class when the clone is expanded.

cdr3_nt: TGTGCCAGCAGTGAAGTGGACAGGGGGAGTTCACCCCTCCACTTT; cdr3_aa: CASSEVDRGSSPLHF; j_call: TRBJ1-6; d_call: TRBD1; v_call: TRBV6-1; clone_size: few
cdr3_nt: TGTGCCACCAGTGATTCGAGACTCGGAAACACCATATATTTT; cdr3_aa: CATSDSRLGNTIYF; j_call: TRBJ1-3; d_call: .; v_call: TRBV24-1; clone_size: .
cdr3_nt: TGCAGTGCTCCCTGGGGGAGACTCCGGGTAGGGGAGCAGTTCTTC; cdr3_aa: CSAPWGRLRVGEQFF; j_call: TRBJ2-1; d_call: .; v_call: TRBV20-1; clone_size: many
cdr3_nt: TGTGCCAGTAGTATCCGGAGCTCCTATAATTCACCCCTCCACTTT; cdr3_aa: CASSIRSSYNSPLHF; j_call: TRBJ1-6; d_call: .; v_call: TRBV19; clone_size: once
cdr3_nt: TGTGCCAGTACCTTAGGACAGTTGAACACTGAAGCTTTCTTT; cdr3_aa: CASTLGQLNTEAFF; j_call: TRBJ1-1; d_call: .; v_call: TRBV19; clone_size: .
cdr3_nt: TGTGCCAGCAGCTCCGCTCAGAGTAGTAATGCCGGGGAGCTGTTTTTT; cdr3_aa: CASSSAQSSNAGELFF; j_call: TRBJ2-2; d_call: .; v_call: TRBV11-2; clone_size: many
cdr3_nt: TGTGCCAGCAGGCCTAGCGGGAGGTCCTACAATGAGCAGTTCTTC; cdr3_aa: CASRPSGRSYNEQFF; j_call: TRBJ2-1; d_call: TRBD2; v_call: TRBV2; clone_size: many
cdr3_nt: TGTGCCAGCAGTCTAACAGGGGTGTGGAACACTGAAGCTTTCTTT; cdr3_aa: CASSLTGVWNTEAFF; j_call: TRBJ1-1; d_call: TRBD1; v_call: TRBV11-2; clone_size: many
cdr3_nt: TGTGCCAGCGGCAGGGGGGTTGGTTACAATGAGCAGTTCTTC; cdr3_aa: CASGRGVGYNEQFF; j_call: TRBJ2-1; d_call: .; v_call: TRBV9; clone_size: .
cdr3_nt: TGTGCCAGCAGTTACTCGCTGGCAGCTTATCAAGAGACCCAGTACTTC; cdr3_aa: CASSYSLAAYQETQYF; j_call: TRBJ2-5; d_call: .; v_call: TRBV6-5; clone_size: many
cdr3_nt: TGCAGTGCTACAACACGCTTGGGTGGGGAGCTGTTTTTT; cdr3_aa: CSATTRLGGELFF; j_call: TRBJ2-2; d_call: .; v_call: TRBV20-1; clone_size: .
cdr3_nt: TGCAGCGAAGGGACAGGCGCGAGAGAGACCCAGTACTTC; cdr3_aa: CSEGTGARETQYF; j_call: TRBJ2-5; d_call: TRBD1; v_call: TRBV20-1; clone_size: many
cdr3_nt: TGTGCCAGCAGCCAAGCGTCGGAGCCCCAGCATTTT; cdr3_aa: CASSQASEPQHF; j_call: TRBJ1-5; d_call: .; v_call: TRBV3-1; clone_size: many
cdr3_nt: TGTGCCAGCAGCTCCGGGGGAGCCCAGAGCAATCAGCCCCAGCATTTT; cdr3_aa: CASSSGGAQSNQPQHF; j_call: TRBJ1-5; d_call: .; v_call: TRBV11-3; clone_size: .
cdr3_nt: TGCAGTGCTAGAGATCCCATACTAGCGGGAAGGATAGATACGCAGTATTTT; cdr3_aa: CSARDPILAGRIDTQYF; j_call: TRBJ2-3; d_call: TRBD2; v_call: TRBV20-1; clone_size: many
cdr3_nt: TGTGCCAGCAGCTGGGGGGGACGCTACGAGCAGTACTTC; cdr3_aa: CASSWGGRYEQYF; j_call: TRBJ2-7; d_call: TRBD2; v_call: TRBV7-9; clone_size: many
cdr3_nt: TGTGCCAGTAGTCCTGGAGGAGTGGTCGAGCAGTACTTC; cdr3_aa: CASSPGGVVEQYF; j_call: TRBJ2-7; d_call: .; v_call: TRBV19; clone_size: few
cdr3_nt: TGCAGTGCACGGACAGGGCGTTCTGAAGCTTTCTTT; cdr3_aa: CSARTGRSEAFF; j_call: TRBJ1-1; d_call: TRBD1; v_call: TRBV20-1; clone_size: many
cdr3_nt: TGTGCCAGCTCACCATTATATCAGGCGCCTGAAGCTTTCTTT; cdr3_aa: CASSPLYQAPEAFF; j_call: TRBJ1-1; d_call: .; v_call: TRBV18; clone_size: many
cdr3_nt: TGTGCCAGCAGCGTACAGGGGAGATGGGCTGAAGCTTTCTTT; cdr3_aa: CASSVQGRWAEAFF; j_call: TRBJ1-1; d_call: TRBD1; v_call: TRBV7-2; clone_size: .
cdr3_nt: TGTGCCAGCAGCTCCCGGGACAGGAACTATGGCTACACCTTC; cdr3_aa: CASSSRDRNYGYTF; j_call: TRBJ1-2; d_call: TRBD1; v_call: TRBV11-2; clone_size: many
cdr3_nt: TGTGCCAGCAGCCCATTAAATGGGTATGAGCAGTTCTTC; cdr3_aa: CASSPLNGYEQFF; j_call: TRBJ2-1; d_call: .; v_call: TRBV5-1; clone_size: many
cdr3_nt: TGTGCCAGCAGCCCCTCCGGCACTGAAGCTTTCTTT; cdr3_aa: CASSPSGTEAFF; j_call: TRBJ1-1; d_call: .; v_call: TRBV7-2; clone_size: many
cdr3_nt: TGTGCCAGAGGAGGTGGGGCCAACGTCCTGACTTTC; cdr3_aa: CARGGGANVLTF; j_call: TRBJ2-6; d_call: .; v_call: TRBV7-2; clone_size: few
cdr3_nt: TGCGCCAGCAGCCCAATTCCCCGTGGTGGCTACACCTTC; cdr3_aa: CASSPIPRGGYTF; j_call: TRBJ1-2; d_call: .; v_call: TRBV4-3; clone_size: .
cdr3_nt: TGCAGTGCTAGATCAGACAGGGCGAGCGAGACCCAGTACTTC; cdr3_aa: CSARSDRASETQYF; j_call: TRBJ2-5; d_call: TRBD1; v_call: TRBV20-1; clone_size: many
cdr3_nt: TGTGCCAGCAGTCGGAGTGGGGCAGGGGCCTACGAGCAGTACTTC; cdr3_aa: CASSRSGAGAYEQYF; j_call: TRBJ2-7; d_call: .; v_call: TRBV28; clone_size: many
cdr3_nt: TGTGCCTGGAGGAGGGGACAGAGGGAGACCCAGTGCTTC; cdr3_aa: CAWRRGQRETQCF; j_call: TRBJ2-5; d_call: TRBD1; v_call: TRBV30; clone_size: few
cdr3_nt: TGTGCCAGCTCACCATATCGGGACAGGGATAATGAAAAACTGTTTTTT; cdr3_aa: CASSPYRDRDNEKLFF; j_call: TRBJ1-4; d_call: TRBD1; v_call: TRBV18; clone_size: many
cdr3_nt: TGCGCCAGCAGCCCAGCCGCGGGACAAGGTGGCTACACCTTC; cdr3_aa: CASSPAAGQGGYTF; j_call: TRBJ1-2; d_call: .; v_call: TRBV5-1; clone_size: .
cdr3_nt: TGCAGTGCTAGACAGGGGGACAATGAGCAGTTCTTC; cdr3_aa: CSARQGDNEQFF; j_call: TRBJ2-1; d_call: TRBD1; v_call: TRBV20-1; clone_size: .
cdr3_nt: TGCGCCAGCAGCTTAGGACAAAATTACAATGAGCAGTTCTTC; cdr3_aa: CASSLGQNYNEQFF; j_call: TRBJ2-1; d_call: .; v_call: TRBV5-1; clone_size: .
cdr3_nt: TGTGCCAGCAGCACACAGGGTAACACCGGGGAGCTGTTTTTT; cdr3_aa: CASSTQGNTGELFF; j_call: TRBJ2-2; d_call: .; v_call: TRBV6-1; clone_size: many
cdr3_nt: TGTGCCAGCAGTATAAGCGGCAGGGAAGAGACCCAGTACTTC; cdr3_aa: CASSISGREETQYF; j_call: TRBJ2-5; d_call: .; v_call: TRBV2; clone_size: many
cdr3_nt: TGTGCCAGCAGTTTGGTCCCGATAGCCAATGAGCAGTTCTTC; cdr3_aa: CASSLVPIANEQFF; j_call: TRBJ2-1; d_call: .; v_call: TRBV12-3/TRBV12-4; clone_size: many
cdr3_nt: TGTGCCAGCTCGGGGTGGGATGGCTACACCTTC; cdr3_aa: CASSGWDGYTF; j_call: TRBJ1-2; d_call: .; v_call: TRBV6-1; clone_size: .
cdr3_nt: TGTGCCAGCTCACCGAGGGCAGATAACACTGAAGCTTTCTTT; cdr3_aa: CASSPRADNTEAFF; j_call: TRBJ1-1; d_call: .; v_call: TRBV18; clone_size: .
cdr3_nt: TGTGCCAGCAGTGTCGTAGAGTACGAGCAGTACTTC; cdr3_aa: CASSVVEYEQYF; j_call: TRBJ2-7; d_call: .; v_call: TRBV2; clone_size: many
cdr3_nt: TGTGCCACCAGCAGAGACAGCTCTGGAAACACCATATATTTT; cdr3_aa: CATSRDSSGNTIYF; j_call: TRBJ1-3; d_call: .; v_call: TRBV15; clone_size: .
cdr3_nt: TGTGCCAGCAGCTATAAAGGGGCCCATCATCAGCCCCAGCATTTT; cdr3_aa: CASSYKGAHHQPQHF; j_call: TRBJ1-5; d_call: .; v_call: TRBV6-1; clone_size: few
cdr3_nt: TGTGCCAGCAGTTACAAACCCCAAGTTGGGAACACTGAAGCTTTCTTT; cdr3_aa: CASSYKPQVGNTEAFF; j_call: TRBJ1-1; d_call: .; v_call: TRBV6-2/TRBV6-3; clone_size: many
cdr3_nt: TGCAGTGCCGTCGGTGGGCAGGTAAACTACGAGCAGTACTTC; cdr3_aa: CSAVGGQVNYEQYF; j_call: TRBJ2-7; d_call: .; v_call: TRBV20-1; clone_size: .
cdr3_nt: TGTGCCAGCTCACCGACAGATAATCAGCCCCAGCATTTT; cdr3_aa: CASSPTDNQPQHF; j_call: TRBJ1-5; d_call: .; v_call: TRBV18; clone_size: many
cdr3_nt: TGTGCCAGCAGTTGGGACGGAACCTACGAGCAGTACTTC; cdr3_aa: CASSWDGTYEQYF; j_call: TRBJ2-7; d_call: .; v_call: TRBV6-2/TRBV6-3; clone_size: many
cdr3_nt: TGTGCCAGCAGTGAAGCTAGGACAGAACCCAGCAATGAGCAGTTCTTC; cdr3_aa: CASSEARTEPSNEQFF; j_call: TRBJ2-1; d_call: .; v_call: TRBV2; clone_size: many
cdr3_nt: TGTGCCAGCAGCGTAGACTCGGCAGCCGGGGACGATGAGCAGTTCTTC; cdr3_aa: CASSVDSAAGDDEQFF; j_call: TRBJ2-1; d_call: .; v_call: TRBV9; clone_size: few
cdr3_nt: TGTGCCAGCAGTTCCCCGGGACACTTGAGCGGGGAGCTGTTTTTT; cdr3_aa: CASSSPGHLSGELFF; j_call: TRBJ2-2; d_call: .; v_call: TRBV6-5; clone_size: many
cdr3_nt: TGTGCCAGCAGGGATTATACAGAACAAGAGACCCAGTACTTC; cdr3_aa: CASRDYTEQETQYF; j_call: TRBJ2-5; d_call: .; v_call: TRBV7-2; clone_size: many
cdr3_nt: TGCAGCGCAGCGGGACAGGGGGCTCCTGAAGCTTTCTTT; cdr3_aa: CSAAGQGAPEAFF; j_call: TRBJ1-1; d_call: TRBD1; v_call: TRBV29-1; clone_size: .
cdr3_nt: TGCAGTGCTAGTGAGGGACAGAGAAGCTCCTATAATTCACCCCTCCACTTT; cdr3_aa: CSASEGQRSSYNSPLHF; j_call: TRBJ1-6; d_call: TRBD1; v_call: TRBV20-1; clone_size: few
cdr3_nt: TGTGCCAGCAGCTTTTCGCGGGGGGGCACAGATACGCAGTATTTT; cdr3_aa: CASSFSRGGTDTQYF; j_call: TRBJ2-3; d_call: TRBD2; v_call: TRBV7-2; clone_size: many
cdr3_nt: TGTGCCACTGGACGGAGCAATCAGCCCCAGCATTTT; cdr3_aa: CATGRSNQPQHF; j_call: TRBJ1-5; d_call: .; v_call: TRBV6-2/TRBV6-3; clone_size: .
cdr3_nt: TGTGCCAGCAGCCAAGGGGTCTCTGCCTACGAGCAGTACTTC; cdr3_aa: CASSQGVSAYEQYF; j_call: TRBJ2-7; d_call: .; v_call: TRBV3-1; clone_size: few
cdr3_nt: TGTGCCAGCAGCCAAGATAGGAGCTCCTACAATGAGCAGTTCTTC; cdr3_aa: CASSQDRSSYNEQFF; j_call: TRBJ2-1; d_call: .; v_call: TRBV3-1; clone_size: many
cdr3_nt: TGTGCCAGCACCTTAGGAGGCTCTGGCTACGAGCAGTACTTC; cdr3_aa: CASTLGGSGYEQYF; j_call: TRBJ2-7; d_call: .; v_call: TRBV12-3/TRBV12-4; clone_size: .
cdr3_nt: TGTGCCAGCAGCTTAGACAACTCTGGAAACACCATATATTTT; cdr3_aa: CASSLDNSGNTIYF; j_call: TRBJ1-3; d_call: .; v_call: TRBV7-3; clone_size: few
cdr3_nt: TGCAGTGCAGCGGGGCCCCCTACCGGGGAGCTGTTTTTT; cdr3_aa: CSAAGPPTGELFF; j_call: TRBJ2-2; d_call: TRBD2; v_call: TRBV20-1; clone_size: few